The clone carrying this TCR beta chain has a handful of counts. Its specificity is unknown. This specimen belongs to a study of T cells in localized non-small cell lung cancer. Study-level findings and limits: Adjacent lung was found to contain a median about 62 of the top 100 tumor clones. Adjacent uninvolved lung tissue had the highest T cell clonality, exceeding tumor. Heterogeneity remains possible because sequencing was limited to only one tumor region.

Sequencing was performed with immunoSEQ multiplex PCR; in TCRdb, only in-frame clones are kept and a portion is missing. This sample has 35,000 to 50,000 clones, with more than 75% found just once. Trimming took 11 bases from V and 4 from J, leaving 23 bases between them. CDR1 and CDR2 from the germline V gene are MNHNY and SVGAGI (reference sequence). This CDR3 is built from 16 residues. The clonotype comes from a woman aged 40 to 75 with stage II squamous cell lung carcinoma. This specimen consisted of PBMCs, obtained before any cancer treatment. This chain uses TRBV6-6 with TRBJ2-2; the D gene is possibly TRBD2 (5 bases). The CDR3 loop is CAGGSETRSPTGELFF. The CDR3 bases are TGTGCCGGAGGATCCGAGACTCGAAGTCCCACCGGGGAGCTGTTTTTT.